These 10 T cell receptor beta chains were all obtained from the same sample, sequenced in a study of Ad26.COV2.S vaccination and SARS-CoV-2 variants. This sample's treatment: approximately 18 received Ad26.COV2.S at low or high dose, single or two shots; about 5 received placebo; per-sample allocation not given. Following the first vaccine or placebo injection, samples were taken on day 63. TCRdb's copy holds only in-frame clones and misses some; the assay was immunoSEQ multiplex PCR. The sample consists of some 390,000 clones, 89% of them appearing once. Sequenced material: peripheral blood, taken in a trial of Ad26.COV2.S vaccine versus placebo. The receptor set was obtained from a person aged 18-65 years who received the Ad26.COV2.S COVID-19 vaccine or a placebo.

The genes are TRBV14 and TRBJ2-2; D is perhaps TRBD1 (5 bases). V lost 1 base and J 0 bases, leaving 9 bases between the germline ends. The CDR3 is 16 amino acids. Germline lookup yields CDR1 SGHDN and CDR2 FVKESK. CDR3: CASSQGTGANTGELFF. The CDR3, as DNA: TGTGCCAGCAGCCAAGGTACAGGCGCGAACACCGGGGAGCTGTTTTTT.

V is TRBV7-2 and J is TRBJ2-7; 11 bases line up with TRBD2. CDR1 SGHTA and CDR2 FQGNSA come from the germline V gene. This CDR3 is built from 14 residues. J lost 3 bases, V lost 3 bases, and 1 base had no gene match. Here the CDR3 reads CASSLTSGNYEQYF. The CDR3 DNA reads as TGTGCCAGCAGCTTGACTAGCGGGAACTACGAGCAGTACTTC.

The chain is built from TRBV28 and TRBJ1-2, with 11 nucleotides matching TRBD1. Germline assignment: CDR1 MDHEN and CDR2 SYDVKM. Trimming at V came to 3 bases and at J to 8 bases, leaving 5 bases not matched to a gene. The CDR3 spans 14 residues. CDR3 DNA sequence: TGTGCCAGCAGTTTTCGGGACAGGGGGTTCGGCTACACCTTC. Its protein is CASSFRDRGFGYTF.

The chain joins TRBV4-3 to TRBJ1-5; 9 positions agree with TRBD1. CDR1 is LGHNA, CDR2 YSLEER, per germline. This CDR3 comprises 15 residues. V dropped 0 bases and J dropped 6; count of bases not matched to a gene: 3. The CDR3 DNA reads as TGCGCCAGCAGCCAAGACGGGGGACAGGGTCAGCCCCAGCATTTT. It yields the protein CASSQDGGQGQPQHF.

The rearrangement joins TRBV19 to TRBJ2-3; D gene unclear. The germline V and J ends were trimmed by 0 bases and 5 bases, with 12 bases remaining between them. Germline-derived CDR1 and CDR2 are LNHDA and SQIVND (reference sequence). The CDR3 has 15 residues. As DNA, the CDR3 is TGTGCCAGTAGTATAGACGCTAAGGGCAGAGATACGCAGTATTTT. It yields the protein CASSIDAKGRDTQYF. Drawing the rest from reference TRBV19 and TRBJ2-3, the complete variable domain is DGGITQSPKYLFRKEGQNVTLSCEQNLNHDAMYWYRQDPGQGLRLIYYSQIVNDFQKGDIAEGYSVSREKKESFPLTVTSAQKNPTAFYLCASSIDAKGRDTQYFGPGTRLTVL.

V usage is TRBV4-1 and J usage is TRBJ1-4; D may be TRBD1 (6 bases). Trimming stripped 4 bases from V and 6 bases from J, with 12 bases between. This CDR3 is 14 amino acids long. Germline CDR1 is MGHRA and CDR2 is YSYEKL. CDR3 nucleotide sequence: TGCGCCAGCAGCCCGGGGGGGGCTCATGAAAAACTGTTTTTT. Translation: CASSPGGAHEKLFF.

CDR3 bases: TGTGCCATCAGTGAGTCGACAGTGAACACTGAAGCTTTCTTT. Its protein product is CAISESTVNTEAFF. The J gene is TRBJ1-1, the V gene TRBV10-3; D may be TRBD1 (5 bases). Germline CDR1 ENHRY, CDR2 SYGVKD. The CDR3 has 14 amino acids. V lost 0 bases and J lost 0, with 5 bases in between.

This chain connects TRBV21-1 to TRBJ1-1. TRBV21-1 counts as a pseudogene. The length of the CDR3 is 14 residues. CDR3 sequence (DNA): TGTGCCAGCAGCCCCCGGCAGCTTGGGACTGAAGCTTTCTTT. Encoded protein: CASSPRQLGTEAFF.

The V gene is TRBV10-1, the J gene TRBJ2-3, with TRBD2 matching 7 bases. This CDR3 region has 15 residues. Germline-derived CDR1 and CDR2 are WNHNN and SYGVQD (reference sequence). After removal of 4 bases from V and 2 bases from J, the junction contained 6 bases not matched to a gene. The CDR3 loop reads CASSVETSNTDTQYF. CDR3 bases: TGCGCCAGCAGTGTGGAGACTAGCAACACAGATACGCAGTATTTT.

This clone was detected only once. The rearrangement uses TRBV6-6 and TRBJ1-2, with TRBD1 matching over 8 bases. The junction had 7 bases not matched to a gene; V was cut back by 9 bases and J by 4 bases. CDR1 is MNHNY and CDR2 is SVGAGI in the germline V gene (reference sequence). The CDR3 extends over 13 amino acids. The chain's CDR3 is CASRGTGLYGYTF. In nucleotides, the CDR3 is TGTGCCAGTAGGGGGACAGGACTCTATGGCTACACCTTC.